These T cell receptor beta chains were read from a single sample in a study of blood T cell repertoires in COVID-19. Sequencing used immunoSEQ multiplex PCR; TCRdb keeps in-frame clones, though not all of them. This table holds fewer than 300,000 clones, roughly 85% found once. The source material was PBMCs or T cells enriched from blood (not recorded which). These TCRs come from a woman aged 45-65 years who had recovered from COVID-19. Each CDR3 is given with its conserved first and last residue. D genes are given only for firm matches. The listing skips clone size in some rows; elsewhere it reads once, few, many or a size class.

clone_size	d_call	j_call	v_call	cdr3_aa	cdr3_nt
-	-	TRBJ2-6	TRBV3-1/TRBV3-2	CASSQVIARVSSGANVLTF	TGTGCCAGCAGCCAAGTAATCGCCAGGGTATCCTCTGGGGCCAACGTCCTGACTTTC
once	TRBD1	TRBJ1-1	TRBV20-1	CSASYGTGNTEAFF	TGCAGTGCTAGTTACGGGACAGGGAACACTGAAGCTTTCTTT
-	-	TRBJ1-6	TRBV7-8	CASSSEGQNYNSPLHF	TGTGCCAGCAGCTCAGAAGGACAGAACTATAATTCACCCCTCCACTTT
-	TRBD2	TRBJ2-1	TRBV28	CASTRGLAIEQFF	TGTGCCAGCACCCGCGGACTAGCAATTGAGCAGTTCTTC
-	TRBD1	TRBJ1-6	TRBV27	CASRAGTGGSPLHF	TGTGCCAGCAGAGCCGGGACAGGGGGTTCACCCCTCCACTTT
-	TRBD1	TRBJ1-2	TRBV19	CASRADRDYGYTF	TGTGCCAGTAGGGCGGACAGGGACTATGGCTACACCTTC
-	TRBD1	TRBJ1-6	TRBV18	CASSGTGGYESPLHF	TGTGCCAGCTCAGGGACAGGGGGTTATGAGTCACCCCTCCACTTT
-	TRBD2	TRBJ2-1	TRBV5-1	CASSLRNLAGGNNEQFF	TGCGCCAGCAGCCTACGGAACCTAGCGGGAGGGAACAATGAGCAGTTCTTC
-	TRBD1	TRBJ1-6	TRBV27	CASSTRQGANSPLHF	TGTGCCAGCAGTACCCGACAGGGGGCGAATTCACCCCTCCACTTT
-	-	TRBJ1-2	TRBV20-1	CSAPQNYGYTF	TGCAGTGCTCCACAAAACTATGGCTACACCTTC
-	-	TRBJ1-6	TRBV18	CASSPYGSGVSPLHF	TGTGCCAGCTCACCATATGGCTCGGGGGTTTCACCCCTCCACTTT
-	-	TRBJ1-2	TRBV6-2/TRBV6-3	CASSALGARGYTF	TGTGCCAGCAGCGCTCTAGGGGCAAGAGGCTACACCTTC
-	-	TRBJ1-2	TRBV28	CASSLGGFGGYTF	TGTGCCAGCAGTTTAGGAGGTTTCGGAGGCTACACCTTC
once	-	TRBJ1-1	TRBV5-4	CASSQSRGKNTEAFF	TGTGCCAGCAGCCAGAGCAGGGGAAAGAACACTGAAGCTTTCTTT
-	-	TRBJ1-5	TRBV28	CASSWGQGREAF	TGTGCCAGCAGTTGGGGGCAGGGAAGGGAAGCTTTT
-	TRBD1	TRBJ1-2	TRBV7-2	CASSEHASTGGYGYGYTF	TGTGCCAGCAGCGAGCACGCCAGTACAGGGGGCTACGGCTATGGCTACACCTTC
-	-	TRBJ1-1	TRBV29-1	CSVQFWAVNGTEAFF	TGCAGCGTTCAGTTCTGGGCAGTCAATGGCACTGAAGCTTTCTTT
few	-	TRBJ2-3	TRBV6-5	CASSYLDTQYF	TGTGCCAGCAGTTACCTGGATACGCAGTATTTT
-	TRBD1	TRBJ2-5	TRBV4-3	CASSQGDRGGETQYF	TGCGCCAGCAGCCAAGGCGACAGGGGAGGTGAGACCCAGTACTTC
once	-	TRBJ2-2	TRBV15	CATSRVEGPGELFF	TGTGCCACCAGCAGAGTGGAGGGCCCCGGGGAGCTGTTTTTT
-	TRBD1	TRBJ1-4	TRBV29-1	CSVAQGAGEKLFF	TGCAGCGTCGCTCAGGGGGCGGGTGAAAAACTGTTTTTT
-	-	TRBJ1-5	TRBV5-6	CASSLAGAGSNQPQHF	TGTGCCAGCAGCTTGGCGGGAGCGGGGAGCAATCAGCCCCAGCATTTT
-	-	TRBJ2-5	TRBV3-1/TRBV3-2	CASSLHRETQYF	TGTGCCAGCAGCCTTCATCGGGAGACCCAGTACTTC
-	TRBD1	TRBJ1-1	TRBV30	CALGQGAGGGRAFF	TGTGCCTTGGGACAGGGGGCTGGGGGTGGGCGAGCTTTCTTT
-	TRBD2	TRBJ2-2	TRBV7-2	CASSLALADTGELFF	TGTGCCAGCAGCTTAGCACTAGCGGACACCGGGGAGCTGTTTTTT
-	TRBD2	TRBJ2-3	TRBV7-3	CASSASGGATDTQYF	TGTGCCAGCAGCGCTAGCGGGGGGGCCACAGATACGCAGTATTTT
few	TRBD1	TRBJ1-2	TRBV6-1	CASSEGQPGVYGYTF	TGTGCCAGCAGTGAGGGACAGCCAGGCGTCTATGGCTACACCTTC
-	TRBD1	TRBJ1-6	TRBV7-9	CASSWTGGSSYNSPLHF	TGTGCCAGCAGCTGGACAGGGGGAAGCTCCTATAATTCACCCCTCCACTTT
-	-	TRBJ1-1	TRBV5-1	CASSFETGMNTEAFF	TGCGCCAGCAGCTTTGAGACAGGTATGAACACTGAAGCTTTCTTT
-	TRBD1	TRBJ1-5	TRBV28	CASNRQGFQPQHF	TGTGCCAGCAATCGACAGGGGTTTCAGCCCCAGCATTTT
once	TRBD1	TRBJ2-3	TRBV7-3	CASSDTQTGVGHTDTQYF	TGTGCCAGCAGCGACACACAAACAGGGGTGGGCCACACAGATACGCAGTATTTT
-	TRBD1	TRBJ1-1	TRBV27	CASRQGFSVWNTEAFF	TGTGCCAGCAGACAGGGGTTTTCGGTCTGGAACACTGAAGCTTTCTTT
-	TRBD2	TRBJ2-7	TRBV5-1	CASSATAGTSTYEQYF	TGCGCCAGCAGCGCCACCGCCGGGACTAGCACCTACGAGCAGTACTTC
-	-	TRBJ2-7	TRBV7-9	CASSSISGAYEQYF	TGTGCCAGCAGCTCCATATCGGGAGCCTACGAGCAGTACTTC
-	-	TRBJ1-5	TRBV28	CASSPPNEGLQPQHF	TGTGCCAGCAGCCCACCCAACGAGGGACTTCAGCCCCAGCATTTT
-	-	TRBJ2-7	TRBV4-1	CASSQVRVSYEQYF	TGCGCCAGCAGCCAAGTTCGCGTGTCCTACGAGCAGTACTTC
-	TRBD1	TRBJ1-2	TRBV2	CASSGTGNGYTF	TGTGCCAGCAGTGGGACAGGGAATGGCTACACCTTC
-	TRBD2	TRBJ2-1	TRBV4-3	CASSHSTSGRGNEQFF	TGCGCCAGCAGCCACTCAACTAGCGGGAGAGGGAATGAGCAGTTCTTC
-	-	TRBJ2-6	TRBV18	CASSPLDSSGANVLTF	TGTGCCAGCTCACCTCTAGACAGCTCTGGGGCCAACGTCCTGACTTTC
-	TRBD1	TRBJ2-2	TRBV9	CASSAETGGYTGELFF	TGTGCCAGCAGCGCCGAAACAGGGGGCTACACCGGGGAGCTGTTTTTT
-	TRBD1	TRBJ2-7	TRBV24-1	CATSDLPGTGNYEQYF	TGTGCCACCAGTGATTTGCCCGGGACAGGGAACTACGAGCAGTACTTC
-	-	TRBJ1-1	TRBV10-1	CASSDGGNTEAFF	TGCGCCAGCAGTGACGGTGGGAACACTGAAGCTTTCTTT
-	TRBD1	TRBJ1-5	TRBV18	CASSQIPGQGIQPQHF	TGTGCCAGCTCACAAATACCGGGACAGGGGATTCAGCCCCAGCATTTT
once	-	TRBJ1-2	TRBV3-1/TRBV3-2	CASTHSGFRFAGYTF	TGTGCCAGCACCCATAGTGGTTTCCGGTTTGCTGGCTACACCTTC
-	TRBD1	TRBJ2-7	TRBV23-1	CASSRGQTEIYEQYF	TGCGCCAGCAGTCGGGGACAGACCGAGATCTACGAGCAGTACTTC
-	TRBD1	TRBJ2-7	TRBV27	CASTTSTGGEQYF	TGTGCCAGCACTACGTCGACAGGGGGCGAGCAGTACTTC
-	-	TRBJ1-1	TRBV5-6	CASSLLGGEAFF	TGTGCCAGCAGCTTGCTCGGGGGAGAAGCTTTCTTT
-	-	TRBJ2-5	TRBV19	CASSTGHSIQETQYF	TGTGCCAGTAGTACCGGACACTCTATCCAAGAGACCCAGTACTTC
-	-	TRBJ1-5	TRBV27	CASSWASNQPQHF	TGTGCCAGCAGTTGGGCCAGCAATCAGCCCCAGCATTTT
-	TRBD2	TRBJ2-7	TRBV7-2	CASSGTSGYEQYF	TGTGCCAGCTCCGGGACTAGCGGGTACGAGCAGTACTTC
-	-	TRBJ2-3	TRBV2	CASSDNDRNSGDTQYF	TGTGCCAGCAGTGACAACGACAGGAACTCCGGGGATACGCAGTATTTT
-	-	TRBJ1-4	TRBV6-5	CASRGDRSSEKLFF	TGTGCCAGCAGGGGAGACAGGAGTTCGGAAAAACTGTTTTTT
few	-	TRBJ2-7	TRBV15	CATSRDGGLSYEQYF	TGTGCCACCAGCAGAGATGGGGGCCTCTCCTACGAGCAGTACTTC
-	TRBD1	TRBJ2-1	TRBV7-3	CASSPGTGGYNEQFF	TGTGCCAGCAGCCCAGGGACAGGCGGCTACAATGAGCAGTTCTTC
-	-	TRBJ1-2	TRBV28	CASSFAPGDPRGYTF	TGTGCCAGCAGTTTTGCCCCAGGGGACCCGCGTGGCTACACCTTC
once	-	TRBJ1-6	TRBV2	CASSESRNNSPLHF	TGTGCCAGCAGTGAAAGCAGGAATAATTCACCCCTCCACTTT
-	-	TRBJ1-2	TRBV7-2	CASSFSSPSGGYTF	TGTGCCAGCAGCTTCTCAAGTCCGTCGGGGGGCTACACCTTC
-	-	TRBJ1-5	TRBV27	CASSTDRYSNQPQHF	TGTGCCAGCAGCACAGACAGATATAGCAATCAGCCCCAGCATTTT
-	-	TRBJ1-2	TRBV4-1	CASSQWRDGFNYGYTF	TGCGCCAGCAGCCAATGGAGGGACGGTTTTAACTATGGCTACACCTTC
once	TRBD2	TRBJ2-3	TRBV7-9	CASSFSGGDSDTQYF	TGTGCCAGCAGCTTCAGCGGGGGGGATTCAGATACGCAGTATTTT